This T cell receptor (beta chain) was found in a study of CD8 T cells in ankylosing spondylitis. TCRdb redid the calling of the 5' RACE reads with MiXCR, one entry per CDR3 protein. In the table there are 300,000 to 400,000 distinct CDR3 sequences, around 15% of which are singletons. Turning to this clonotype: Its antigen is as yet unknown.

Overall study results and limits: A TCR beta motif made of about 8 highly homologous variants seemed typical of ankylosing spondylitis blood. Matched ankylosing spondylitis synovial fluid reportedly showed significant enrichment of disease-linked clones.

CDR1 is SEHNR and CDR2 is FQNEAQ in the germline V gene (reference sequence). This CDR3 has 14 amino acids. The V gene end was trimmed by 4 bases and the J gene end by 6 bases; junction bases not matched to a gene: 8. This clonotype was sampled from a male donor with ankylosing spondylitis or in good health (not recorded which). Material: blood, either unsorted or a sorted T cell fraction (not recorded which). The V gene is TRBV7-9, the J gene TRBJ1-2; 7 bases match TRBD1. The CDR3 sequence: CASSWTGAVHGYTF. In DNA form, the CDR3 reads TGTGCCAGCAGCTGGACAGGTGCGGTCCATGGCTACACCTTC.